These 7 T cell receptor beta chains were all obtained from the same sample, sequenced in a study of radiotherapy plus CTLA-4 blockade in lung cancer. Generated by immunoSEQ multiplex PCR, the TCRdb table keeps only in-frame clones and is missing some. The sample has roughly 98,000 clones; over 75% are singletons. The specimen was peripheral blood, collected from a patient treated with radiotherapy plus ipilimumab. These receptors all come from a human donor with non-small cell lung cancer that progressed on radiotherapy plus ipilimumab.

The rearrangement uses TRBV7-8 and TRBJ2-7, with 11 bases that match TRBD2. The length of the CDR3 is 16 residues. The germline V gene encodes CDR1 SGHVS and CDR2 FQNEAQ. J gave up 3 bases and V 5 bases, and 9 bases lay outside the gene matches. The CDR3 sequence is CASSGPSGRSIYEQYF. In nucleotides, the CDR3 is TGTGCCAGCAGCGGACCTAGCGGGAGGTCGATCTACGAGCAGTACTTC.

The genes are TRBV6-4 and TRBJ1-2, with 8 bases identical to TRBD1. The CDR3 loop spans 15 amino acids. The V segment lost 0 bases and the J segment 5 bases; nucleotides outside the gene matches: 5. Germline V gives CDR1 MRHNA, CDR2 SNTAGT. The CDR3, as DNA: TGTGCCAGCAGTGACTCGAAGGGACAGGTTTATGGCTACACCTTC. Protein product: CASSDSKGQVYGYTF.

The J gene is TRBJ2-1, the V gene TRBV5-4, with 11 bases matching TRBD2. CDR1 SGHNT and CDR2 YYREEE come from the germline V gene (reference sequence). The junction had 4 bases not matched to a gene; V was cut back by 5 bases and J by 0 bases. CDR3 size: 16 residues. CDR3 residues: CASRHSGGGSYNEQFF. DNA of the CDR3: TGTGCCAGCAGGCATAGCGGGGGGGGCTCCTACAATGAGCAGTTCTTC.

The gene calls are TRBV29-1 and TRBJ1-1; maybe TRBD1 (6 bases). Trimming pared 1 base from V and 3 bases from J, leaving 9 bases between. The CDR3 length is 13 residues. Germline V gives CDR1 SQVTM, CDR2 ANQGSEA. The DNA for the CDR3 is TGCAGCGTTGAAGCGGGGGGGCACACTGAAGCTTTCTTT. Protein sequence: CSVEAGGHTEAFF.

This sequence joins TRBV6-5 and TRBJ1-2; D remains unclear. The V end was cut by 4 bases, the J end by 8 bases, with 14 bases between. Germline CDR1 MNHEY, CDR2 SVGAGI. The CDR3 runs 13 residues. This chain's CDR3 is CASSSFRPGGYTF. CDR3 DNA sequence: TGTGCCAGCAGTTCCTTTCGTCCGGGGGGCTACACCTTC.

The genes are TRBV6-1 and TRBJ1-2, with D possibly matching TRBD1 (5 bases). The germline V gene encodes CDR1 MNHNS and CDR2 SASEGT. The CDR3 has 13 amino acids. Between the trimmed V and J ends, which lost 1 base and 5 bases, there was a span of 8 bases. The DNA for the CDR3 is TGTGCCAGCAGTGAAGTTGGGGCTTATGGCTACACCTTC. Its protein product is CASSEVGAYGYTF.

V is TRBV2 and J is TRBJ2-2; 11 bases are shared with TRBD1. There are 15 residues in the CDR3. The V segment lost 6 bases and the J segment 4 bases; nucleotides outside the gene matches: 4. The germline V gene has CDR1 SNHLY and CDR2 FYNNEI. CDR3 DNA sequence: TGTGCCAGCAGGCCGGGACAGGGGGGCACCGGGGAGCTGTTTTTT. Amino acid sequence: CASRPGQGGTGELFF.